This TCR beta chain was sequenced for a study of blood T cell repertoires in COVID-19. Study details: Sites across the United States, Italy and Spain contributed samples from acute and convalescent COVID-19. T cells, B-cell-depleted T cells, or PBMCs provided the cDNA or gDNA that served as material.

Original processing methods: Reference gene primer amplification gave estimated nucleated cell counts. Clones were sequenced by immunoSEQ multiplex PCR, and TCRdb holds only the in-frame ones, with some missing. D and trimming come from the DNA, and the V and J calls and clone size come from that table. The repertoire includes about 170,000 clones, around nine tenths of them detected once, and over 3.5% sits in the top ten. The sample holds a few counts of this clone. Sequencing was done on a sample of peripheral blood. The sequence was collected from a man aged 18-30 years with active or convalescent COVID-19.

In DNA form, the CDR3 reads TGCGCCAGCAGCCAAGAAGTAGCGGGGGCGAGGTATGGCTACACCTTC. This gives the protein CASSQEVAGARYGYTF. The chain is built from TRBV4-1 and TRBJ1-2, with D maybe TRBD1 (6 bases). V was clipped by 0 bases and J by 5 bases, with 16 bases between them. This CDR3 has 16 residues. Germline V gene data show CDR1 as MGHRA and CDR2 as YSYEKL.